This T cell receptor beta chain was sequenced for a study of T-cell memory formation after mild COVID-19 (dated by TCRdb to the early 2020s). As for the study more broadly: TCR sequence clusters from the two donors were found to be largely donor specific. Longitudinal TCRalpha and TCRbeta repertoire sequencing tracked T-cell clones expanding and contracting after mild COVID-19 in two donors. The cohort comprised two young, previously healthy adult volunteers, one female and one male. Summary of the overall study and its limitations: The second-wave clones that peaked on day 37 were not confirmed to be SARS-CoV-2 specific. Contracting CD4+ clones appeared mostly in the CM and EM memory subsets, whereas CD8+ clones were enriched in EMRA. The detection of some responding clones in pre-infection memory suggests that pre-existing cross-reactive memory T cells joined the SARS-CoV-2 response. From day 15 to 85, contracting clones showed balanced CD4/CD8 phenotypes, whereas a second wave of clones that expanded from day 15 to 37 leaned towards CD4+. Only a couple of mild cases were covered in the study, and larger cohorts including severe cases with pre-infection samples were considered necessary.

In its sample, this clonotype was seen a few times. Its antigen is not yet known. No base quality values were provided; no much bigger clone lies one nucleotide off. CDR3 length: 15 amino acids, cysteine to phenylalanine. Only the CDR3 portion is preserved as DNA: 45 bases, with reading frame beginning at the first base. As encoded in the germline V gene (reference sequence), CDR1 is LNHNV while CDR2 is YYDKDF. V is clipped by 0 bases and J by 3 bases, and the sequence between their germline boundaries is 12 bases long. This sample was sequenced with an Illumina NovaSeq 6000. Using 5'RACE with constant-segment primers, TCRalpha and TCRbeta cDNA libraries were constructed, with sample barcodes and unique molecular identifiers added in the process. Trizol reagent was used to extract RNA from every sample. Amplification of the libraries took two PCR steps, and the second step added a second sample barcode plus Illumina TruSeq adapters. Sequencing of libraries was performed on an Illumina NovaSeq with 2 x 150 bp paired-end reads. As for the authors' bioinformatics: With migec v1.2.7, reads were demultiplexed and then collapsed into UMI-guided consensus sequences. Using mixcr v2.1.11, UMI consensuses were aligned to TRA and TRB V and J templates and then assembled into clonotypes. A clonotype was counted as expanded or contracted only when both edgeR and NoisET called the clonotype significant, with the noise models trained on biological replicates. For edgeR calls, the thresholds were a false discovery rate-adjusted p below 0.01 and a log2 fold-change of 1. As an exploratory analysis of dynamics, max-normalized trajectories of the 1000 most abundant clonotypes were examined with PCA combined with hierarchical clustering. Each responding clone was given a CD4 or CD8 phenotype based on the CD4+ and CD8+ repertoires, which had been sequenced separately. In-frame beta chains were kept once TCRdb had trimmed the public reads at Q25 with fastp and called clones with MiXCR. One record per CDR3 amino acid sequence lists the most common genes and DNA. What appears here as the V and J calls and clone size reflects TCRdb's work, not the paper's. This sample is represented by about 130,000 distinct CDR3 sequences; roughly 15% of them were singletons. The ten largest clones capture over 11% of the sample.

Ficoll-Paque density gradient centrifugation was used to isolate PBMCs. Material: PBMCs or a T cell subset sorted from them (not recorded which). The sequence was obtained from an adult woman who had mild COVID-19 (a few samples of this study predate the infection). The sample titles of this study are shuffled in the database, so cell type and time point are left out; the donor was told from shared clones. In this chain, TRBV15 is recombined with TRBJ2-7, and TRBD2 may be the D gene, going by 5 matching bases. The CDR3 reads CATSRDPGNIYEQYF. The DNA sequence follows: TGTGCCACCAGCAGAGATCCCGGGAACATCTACGAGCAGTACTTC. With the rest looked up from the reference TRBV15 and TRBJ2-7 genes rather than sequenced, the full variable domain is DAMVIQNPRYQVTQFGKPVTLSCSQTLNHNVMYWYQQKSSQAPKLLFHYYDKDFNNEADTPDNFQSRRPNTSFCFLDIRSPGLGDTAMYLCATSRDPGNIYEQYFGPGTRLTVT.